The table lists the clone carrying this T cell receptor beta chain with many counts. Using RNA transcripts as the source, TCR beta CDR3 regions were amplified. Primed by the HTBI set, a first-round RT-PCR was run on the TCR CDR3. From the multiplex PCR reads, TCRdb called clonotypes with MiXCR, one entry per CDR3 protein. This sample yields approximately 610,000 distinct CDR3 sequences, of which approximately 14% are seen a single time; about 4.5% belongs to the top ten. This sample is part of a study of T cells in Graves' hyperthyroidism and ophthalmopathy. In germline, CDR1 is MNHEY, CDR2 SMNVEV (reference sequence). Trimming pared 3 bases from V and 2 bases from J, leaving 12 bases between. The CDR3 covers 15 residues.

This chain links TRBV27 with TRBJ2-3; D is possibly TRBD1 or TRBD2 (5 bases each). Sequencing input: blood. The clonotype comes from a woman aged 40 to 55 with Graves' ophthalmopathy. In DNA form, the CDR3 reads TGTGCCAGCAGTTTCCGGGGACCGCTCACAGATACGCAGTATTTT. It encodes CASSFRGPLTDTQYF.